The sequence of this T cell receptor (beta chain) was determined in a study of control samples from healthy donors and cancer patients. Here immunoSEQ multiplex PCR was the method, and the copy in TCRdb shows in-frame clones only, minus some. The sample lists about 160,000 clones, 96% seen once, with just over 1% in the top ten. CDR3 length: 18 residues. The germline gives CDR1 MDHEN, CDR2 SYDVKM. Trimming took 5 bases from V and 1 from J, leaving 24 bases between them. This chain joins TRBV28 and TRBJ2-7; a possible D gene is TRBD2 (6 bases). Sequencing input: blood. This receptor was obtained from a woman in her twenties or thirties in good health. In nucleotides, the CDR3 is TGTGCCAGCAGTCCTTTAAATAGGGCTAGCGCCCGATCCTACGAGCAGTACTTC. Translated, it gives CASSPLNRASARSYEQYF.